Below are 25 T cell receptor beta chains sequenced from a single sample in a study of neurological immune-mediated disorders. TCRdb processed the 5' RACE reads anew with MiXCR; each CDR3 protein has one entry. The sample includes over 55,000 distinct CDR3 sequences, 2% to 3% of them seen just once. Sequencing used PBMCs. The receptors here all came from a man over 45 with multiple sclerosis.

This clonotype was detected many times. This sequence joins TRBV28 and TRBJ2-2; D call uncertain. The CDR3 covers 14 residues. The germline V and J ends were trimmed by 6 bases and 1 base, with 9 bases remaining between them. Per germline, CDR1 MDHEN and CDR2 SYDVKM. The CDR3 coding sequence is TGTGCCAGCAGGGCCGGTGGGAACACCGGGGAGCTGTTTTTT. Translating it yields CASRAGGNTGELFF.

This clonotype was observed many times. The CDR3 DNA follows: TGTGCCAGCAGCGTAGAAGGGGACAACAGGGGCCATGAGCAGTTCTTC. This sequence encodes CASSVEGDNRGHEQFF. The chain has TRBV9 and TRBJ2-1; TRBD1 matches 7 bases. Per the germline V gene, CDR1 is SGDLS and CDR2 is YYNGEE. CDR3 length: 16 residues. The J segment lost 8 bases and the V segment lost 0 bases, leaving 11 bases of the junction unmatched.

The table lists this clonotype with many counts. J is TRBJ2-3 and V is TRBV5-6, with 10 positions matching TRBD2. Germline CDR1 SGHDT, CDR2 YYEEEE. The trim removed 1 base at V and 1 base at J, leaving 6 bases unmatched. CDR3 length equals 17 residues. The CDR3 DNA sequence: TGTGCCAGCAGCTTGTTTAAGCGGGGGGGCGGCACAGATACGCAGTATTTT. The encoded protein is CASSLFKRGGGTDTQYF.

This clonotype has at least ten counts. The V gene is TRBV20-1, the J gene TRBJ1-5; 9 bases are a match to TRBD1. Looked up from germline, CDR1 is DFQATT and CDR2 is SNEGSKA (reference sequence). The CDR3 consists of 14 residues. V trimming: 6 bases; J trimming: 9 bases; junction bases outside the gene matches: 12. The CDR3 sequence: CSARPGQGLSPQHF. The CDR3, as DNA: TGCAGTGCAAGACCGGGACAGGGACTTTCGCCCCAGCATTTT.

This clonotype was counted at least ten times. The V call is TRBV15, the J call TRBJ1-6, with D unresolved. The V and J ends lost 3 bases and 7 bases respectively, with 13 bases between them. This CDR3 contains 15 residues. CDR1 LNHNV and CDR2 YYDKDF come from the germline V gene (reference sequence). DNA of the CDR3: TGTGCCACCAGCAGGGCCCAACCAGTAAATTCACCCCTCCACTTT. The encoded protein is CATSRAQPVNSPLHF.

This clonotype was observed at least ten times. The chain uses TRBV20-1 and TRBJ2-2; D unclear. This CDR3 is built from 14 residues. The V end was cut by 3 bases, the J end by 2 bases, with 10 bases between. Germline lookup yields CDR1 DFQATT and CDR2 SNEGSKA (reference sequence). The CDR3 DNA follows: TGCAGTGCTAGCTTGATCGGAAACACCGGGGAGCTGTTTTTT. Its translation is CSASLIGNTGELFF.

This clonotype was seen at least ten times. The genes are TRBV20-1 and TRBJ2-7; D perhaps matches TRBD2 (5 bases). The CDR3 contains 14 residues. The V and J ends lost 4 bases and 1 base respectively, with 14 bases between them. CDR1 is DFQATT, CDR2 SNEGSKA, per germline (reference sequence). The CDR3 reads CSAIRPPGSYEQYF. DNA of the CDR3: TGCAGTGCTATCAGACCTCCGGGGTCCTACGAGCAGTACTTC.

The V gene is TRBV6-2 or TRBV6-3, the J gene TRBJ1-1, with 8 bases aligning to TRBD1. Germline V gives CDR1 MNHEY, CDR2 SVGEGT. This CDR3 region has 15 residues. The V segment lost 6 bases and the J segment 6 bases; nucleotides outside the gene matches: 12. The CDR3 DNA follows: TGTGCCAGCAGCCTTCATACAGGGGGAGGCCCTGAAGCTTTCTTT. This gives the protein CASSLHTGGGPEAFF.

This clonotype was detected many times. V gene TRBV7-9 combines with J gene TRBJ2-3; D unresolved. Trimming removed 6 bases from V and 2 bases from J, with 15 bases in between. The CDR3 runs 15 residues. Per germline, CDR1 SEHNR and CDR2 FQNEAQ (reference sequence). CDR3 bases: TGTGCCAGCAGGCTTCCGGATGCCTACACAGATACGCAGTATTTT. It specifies CASRLPDAYTDTQYF.

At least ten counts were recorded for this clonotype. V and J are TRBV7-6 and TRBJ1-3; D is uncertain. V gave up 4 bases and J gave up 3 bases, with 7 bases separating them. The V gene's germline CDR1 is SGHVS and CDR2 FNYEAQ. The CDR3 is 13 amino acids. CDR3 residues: CASSSSHGNTIYF. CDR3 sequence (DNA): TGTGCCAGCAGCTCCAGCCATGGAAACACCATATATTTT.

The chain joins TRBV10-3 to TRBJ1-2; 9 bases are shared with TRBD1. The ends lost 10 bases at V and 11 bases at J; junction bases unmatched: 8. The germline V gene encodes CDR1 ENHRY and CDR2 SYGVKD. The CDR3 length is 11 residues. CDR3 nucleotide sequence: TGTGCCAACAGGACGACAGGGGGATACACCTTC. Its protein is CANRTTGGYTF.

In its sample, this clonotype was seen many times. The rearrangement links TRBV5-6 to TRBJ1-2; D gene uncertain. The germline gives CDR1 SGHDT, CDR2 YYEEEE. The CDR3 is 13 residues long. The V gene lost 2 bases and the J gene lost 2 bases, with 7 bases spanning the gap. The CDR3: CASSFTANYGYTF. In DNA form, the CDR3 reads TGTGCCAGCAGCTTTACAGCGAACTATGGCTACACCTTC.

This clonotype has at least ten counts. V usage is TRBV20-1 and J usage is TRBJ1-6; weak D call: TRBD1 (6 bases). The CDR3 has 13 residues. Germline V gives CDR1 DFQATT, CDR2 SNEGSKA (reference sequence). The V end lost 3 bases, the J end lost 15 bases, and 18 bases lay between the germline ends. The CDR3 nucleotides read TGCAGTGCTAGGGTACAGGGTCGGGGGGTCCTCCACTTT. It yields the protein CSARVQGRGVLHF.

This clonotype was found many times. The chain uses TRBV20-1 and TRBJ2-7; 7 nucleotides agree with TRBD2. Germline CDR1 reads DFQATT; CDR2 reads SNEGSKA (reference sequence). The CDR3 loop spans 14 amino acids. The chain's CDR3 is CSGTAGSSSYEQYF. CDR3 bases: TGCAGCGGAACAGCGGGGTCCAGCTCCTACGAGCAGTACTTC.

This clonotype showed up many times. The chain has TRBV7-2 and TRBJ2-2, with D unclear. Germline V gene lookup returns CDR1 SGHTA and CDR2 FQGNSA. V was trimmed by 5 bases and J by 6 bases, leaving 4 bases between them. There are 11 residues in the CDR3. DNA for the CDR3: TGTGCCAGCAGCCACCCCGGGGAGCTGTTTTTT. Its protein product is CASSHPGELFF.

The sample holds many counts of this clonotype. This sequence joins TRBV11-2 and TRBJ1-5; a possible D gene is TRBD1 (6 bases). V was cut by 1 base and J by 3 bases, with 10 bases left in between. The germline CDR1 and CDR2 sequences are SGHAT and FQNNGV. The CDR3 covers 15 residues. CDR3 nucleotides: TGTGCCAGCAGCTTAGGAGCAGGGGTCAATCAGCCCCAGCATTTT. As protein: CASSLGAGVNQPQHF.

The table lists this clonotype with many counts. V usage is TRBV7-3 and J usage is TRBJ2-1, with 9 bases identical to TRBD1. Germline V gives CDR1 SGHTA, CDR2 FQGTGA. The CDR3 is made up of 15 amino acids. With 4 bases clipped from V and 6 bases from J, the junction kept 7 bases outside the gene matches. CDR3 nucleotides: TGTGCCAGCAGCTCACAGGGGGCACGGGGCAATGAGCAGTTCTTC. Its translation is CASSSQGARGNEQFF.

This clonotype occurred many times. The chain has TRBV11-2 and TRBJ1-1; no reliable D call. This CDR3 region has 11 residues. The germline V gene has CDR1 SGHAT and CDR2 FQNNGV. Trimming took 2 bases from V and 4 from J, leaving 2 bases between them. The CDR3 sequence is CASSLSTEAFF. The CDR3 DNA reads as TGTGCCAGCAGCTTATCCACTGAAGCTTTCTTT. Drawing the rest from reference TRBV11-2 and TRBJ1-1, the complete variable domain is EAGVAQSPRYKIIEKRQSVAFWCNPISGHATLYWYQQILGQGPKLLIQFQNNGVVDDSQLPKDRFSAERLKGVDSTLKIQPAKLEDSAVYLCASSLSTEAFFGQGTRLTVV.

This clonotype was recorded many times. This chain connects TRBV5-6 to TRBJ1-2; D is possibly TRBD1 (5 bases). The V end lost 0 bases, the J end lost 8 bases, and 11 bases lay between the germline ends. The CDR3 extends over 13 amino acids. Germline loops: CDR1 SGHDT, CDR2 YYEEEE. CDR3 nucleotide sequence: TGTGCCAGCAGCTTGGTAGGGGATCGAGGCTACACCTTC. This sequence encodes CASSLVGDRGYTF. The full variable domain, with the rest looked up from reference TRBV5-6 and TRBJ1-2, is DAGVTQSPTHLIKTRGQQVTLRCSPKSGHDTVSWYQQALGQGPQFIFQYYEEEERQRGNFPDRFSGHQFPNYSSELNVNALLLGDSALYLCASSLVGDRGYTFGSGTRLTVV.

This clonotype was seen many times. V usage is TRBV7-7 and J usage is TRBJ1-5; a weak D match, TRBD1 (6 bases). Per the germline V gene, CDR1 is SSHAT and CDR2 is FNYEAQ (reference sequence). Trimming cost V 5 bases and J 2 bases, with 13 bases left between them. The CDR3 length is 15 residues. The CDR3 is CASSPNRVGNQPQHF. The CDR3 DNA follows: TGTGCCAGCAGCCCCAACAGGGTTGGCAATCAGCCCCAGCATTTT. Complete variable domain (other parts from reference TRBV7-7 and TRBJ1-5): GAGVSQSPRYKVTKRGQDVTLRCDPISSHATLYWYQQALGQGPEFLTYFNYEAQPDKSGLPSDRFSAERPEGSISTLTIQRTEQRDSAMYRCASSPNRVGNQPQHFGDGTRLSIL.

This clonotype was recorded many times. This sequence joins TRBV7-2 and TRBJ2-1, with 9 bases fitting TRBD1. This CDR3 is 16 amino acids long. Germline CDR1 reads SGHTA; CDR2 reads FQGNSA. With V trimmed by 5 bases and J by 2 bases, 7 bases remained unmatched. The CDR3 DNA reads TGTGCCAGCAGCCCCCGTACAGGGGGCGCCTACAATGAGCAGTTCTTC. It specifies CASSPRTGGAYNEQFF.

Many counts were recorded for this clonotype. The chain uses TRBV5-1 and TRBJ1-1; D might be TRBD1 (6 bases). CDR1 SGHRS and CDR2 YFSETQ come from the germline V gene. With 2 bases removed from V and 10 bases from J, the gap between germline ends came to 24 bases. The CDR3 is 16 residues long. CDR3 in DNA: TGCGCCAGCAGCTTAGGGGGATCCGGGACCATCTTCGGAGCTTTCTTT. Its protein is CASSLGGSGTIFGAFF.

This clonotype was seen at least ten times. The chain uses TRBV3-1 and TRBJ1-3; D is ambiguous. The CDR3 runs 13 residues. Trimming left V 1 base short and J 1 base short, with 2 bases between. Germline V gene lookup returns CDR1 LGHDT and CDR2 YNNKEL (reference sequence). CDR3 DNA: TGTGCCAGCAGCCAAGTATCTGGAAACACCATATATTTT. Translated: CASSQVSGNTIYF.

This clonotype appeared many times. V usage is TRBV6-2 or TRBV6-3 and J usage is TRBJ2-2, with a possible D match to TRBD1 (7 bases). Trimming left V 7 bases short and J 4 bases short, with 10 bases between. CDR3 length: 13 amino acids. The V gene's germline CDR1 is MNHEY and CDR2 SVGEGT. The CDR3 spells CASIQGGTGELFF. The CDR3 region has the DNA TGTGCCAGCATCCAGGGGGGCACCGGGGAGCTGTTTTTT.

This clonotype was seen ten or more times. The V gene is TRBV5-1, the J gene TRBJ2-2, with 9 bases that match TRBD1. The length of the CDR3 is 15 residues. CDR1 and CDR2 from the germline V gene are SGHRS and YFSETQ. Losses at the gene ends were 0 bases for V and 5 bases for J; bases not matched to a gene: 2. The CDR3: CASSLVDRGTGELFF. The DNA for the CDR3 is TGCGCCAGCAGCTTGGTGGACAGGGGTACCGGGGAGCTGTTTTTT. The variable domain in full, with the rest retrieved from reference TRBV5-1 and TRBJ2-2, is KAGVTQTPRYLIKTRGQQVTLSCSPISGHRSVSWYQQTPGQGLQFLFEYFSETQRNKGNFPGRFSGRQFSNSRSEMNVSTLELGDSALYLCASSLVDRGTGELFFGEGSRLTVL.